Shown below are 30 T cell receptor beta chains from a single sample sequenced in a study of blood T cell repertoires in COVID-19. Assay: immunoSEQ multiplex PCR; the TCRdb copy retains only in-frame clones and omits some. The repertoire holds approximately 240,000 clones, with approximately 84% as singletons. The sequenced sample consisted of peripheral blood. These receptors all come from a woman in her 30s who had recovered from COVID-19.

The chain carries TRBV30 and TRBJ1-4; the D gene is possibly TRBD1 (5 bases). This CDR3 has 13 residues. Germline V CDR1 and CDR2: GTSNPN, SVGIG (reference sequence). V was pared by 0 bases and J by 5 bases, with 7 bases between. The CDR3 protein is CAWSVRGNEKLFF. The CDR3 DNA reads TGTGCCTGGAGTGTGCGGGGGAATGAAAAACTGTTTTTT.

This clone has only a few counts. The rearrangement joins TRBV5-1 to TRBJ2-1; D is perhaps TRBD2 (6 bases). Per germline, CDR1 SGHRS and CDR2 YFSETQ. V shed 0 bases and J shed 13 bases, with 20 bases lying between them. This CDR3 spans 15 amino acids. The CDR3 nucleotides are TGCGCCAGCAGCTTGGATGGGGGTCAAGGGCGGGGACAGTTCTTC. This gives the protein CASSLDGGQGRGQFF.

CDR3 loop: CASSYGAPHGWQYF. The CDR3 nucleotides read TGTGCCAGCAGTTACGGGGCCCCCCATGGTTGGCAGTATTTT. This chain joins TRBV6-5 and TRBJ2-3, with D possibly being TRBD1 (5 bases). Between the trimmed V and J ends, which lost 2 bases and 11 bases, there was a span of 17 bases. The V gene's germline CDR1 is MNHEY and CDR2 SVGAGI. The CDR3 sequence is 14 residues long.

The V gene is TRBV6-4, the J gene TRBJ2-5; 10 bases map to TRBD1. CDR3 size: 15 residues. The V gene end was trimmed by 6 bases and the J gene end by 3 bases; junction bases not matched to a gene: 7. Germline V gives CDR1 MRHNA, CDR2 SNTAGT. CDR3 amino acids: CASSPPGQGKETQYF. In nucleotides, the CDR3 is TGTGCCAGCAGCCCACCGGGACAGGGGAAAGAGACCCAGTACTTC.

The CDR3 loop reads CASSYATLRDRGLIDTQYF. For the CDR3, the DNA is TGTGCCAGCAGTTACGCGACGCTCCGGGACAGGGGGCTTATAGATACGCAGTATTTT. The chain carries TRBV6-2 or TRBV6-3 and TRBJ2-3, with 12 bases lining up with TRBD1. Germline V gene sequence: CDR1 MNHEY, CDR2 SVGEGT. CDR3 size: 19 residues. Germline trimming cut 2 bases from V and 5 bases from J; bases unmatched to any gene: 14.

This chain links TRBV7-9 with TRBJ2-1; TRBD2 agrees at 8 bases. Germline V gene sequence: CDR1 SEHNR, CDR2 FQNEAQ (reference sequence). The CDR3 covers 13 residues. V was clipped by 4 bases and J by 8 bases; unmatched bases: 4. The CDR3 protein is CASSSTSGHEQFF. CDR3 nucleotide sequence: TGTGCCAGCAGCTCAACTAGCGGCCATGAGCAGTTCTTC.

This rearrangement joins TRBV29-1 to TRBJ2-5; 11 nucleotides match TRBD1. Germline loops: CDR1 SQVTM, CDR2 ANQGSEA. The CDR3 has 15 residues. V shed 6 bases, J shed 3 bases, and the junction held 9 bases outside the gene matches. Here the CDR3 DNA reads TGCAGCGTGCCCACCCGGGACAGGGGGAAAGAGACCCAGTACTTC. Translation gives CSVPTRDRGKETQYF.

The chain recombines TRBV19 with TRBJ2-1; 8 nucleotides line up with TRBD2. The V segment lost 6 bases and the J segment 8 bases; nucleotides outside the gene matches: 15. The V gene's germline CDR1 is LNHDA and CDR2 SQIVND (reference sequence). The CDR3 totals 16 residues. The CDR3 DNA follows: TGTGCCAGTAGAAGGGGTCTGGCGGGGGGAGGAGATGAGCAGTTCTTC. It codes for CASRRGLAGGGDEQFF.

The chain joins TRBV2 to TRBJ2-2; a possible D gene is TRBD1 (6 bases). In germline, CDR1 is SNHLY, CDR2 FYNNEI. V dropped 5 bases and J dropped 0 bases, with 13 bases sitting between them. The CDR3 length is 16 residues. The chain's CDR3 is CASSLFGTSNTGELFF. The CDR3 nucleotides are TGTGCCAGCAGTCTTTTCGGGACATCGAACACCGGGGAGCTGTTTTTT.

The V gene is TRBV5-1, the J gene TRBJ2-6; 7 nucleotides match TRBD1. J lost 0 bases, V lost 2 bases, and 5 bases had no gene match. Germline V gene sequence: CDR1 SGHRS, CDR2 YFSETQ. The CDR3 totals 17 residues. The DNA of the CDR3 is TGCGCCAGCAGCTTTGGACAGGCCTACTCTGGGGCCAACGTCCTGACTTTC. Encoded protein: CASSFGQAYSGANVLTF.

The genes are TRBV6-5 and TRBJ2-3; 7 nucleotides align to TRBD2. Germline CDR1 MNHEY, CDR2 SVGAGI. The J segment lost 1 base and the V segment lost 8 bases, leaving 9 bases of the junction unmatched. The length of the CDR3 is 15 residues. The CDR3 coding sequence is TGTGCCAGCTCTCCCACTCTAGCGGGCACAGATACGCAGTATTTT. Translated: CASSPTLAGTDTQYF.

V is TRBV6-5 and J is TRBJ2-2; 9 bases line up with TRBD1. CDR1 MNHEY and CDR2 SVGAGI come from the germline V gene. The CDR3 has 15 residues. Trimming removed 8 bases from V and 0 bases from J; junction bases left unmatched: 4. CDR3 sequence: CASGTGPANTGELFF. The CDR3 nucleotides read TGTGCCAGCGGGACAGGGCCCGCGAACACCGGGGAGCTGTTTTTT.

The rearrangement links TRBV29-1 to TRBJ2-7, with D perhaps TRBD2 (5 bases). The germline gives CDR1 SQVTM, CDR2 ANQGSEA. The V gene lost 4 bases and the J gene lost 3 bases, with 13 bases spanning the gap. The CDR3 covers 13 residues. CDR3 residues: CSVGYGEIYEQYF. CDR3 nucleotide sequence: TGCAGCGTTGGTTACGGGGAGATCTACGAGCAGTACTTC.

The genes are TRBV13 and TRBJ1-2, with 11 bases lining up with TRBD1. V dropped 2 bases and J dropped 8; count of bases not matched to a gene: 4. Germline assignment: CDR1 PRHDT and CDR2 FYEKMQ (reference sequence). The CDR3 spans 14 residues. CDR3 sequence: CASSLRDRGGGYTF. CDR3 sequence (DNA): TGTGCCAGCAGCTTACGGGACAGGGGGGGAGGCTACACCTTC.

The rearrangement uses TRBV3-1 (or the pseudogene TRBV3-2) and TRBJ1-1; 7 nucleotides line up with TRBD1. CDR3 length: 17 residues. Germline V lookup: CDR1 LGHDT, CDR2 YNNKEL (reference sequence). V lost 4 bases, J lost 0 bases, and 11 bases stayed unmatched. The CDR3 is CASSPPPGQRMNTEAFF. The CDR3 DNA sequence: TGTGCCAGCAGCCCCCCCCCGGGACAGCGAATGAACACTGAAGCTTTCTTT.

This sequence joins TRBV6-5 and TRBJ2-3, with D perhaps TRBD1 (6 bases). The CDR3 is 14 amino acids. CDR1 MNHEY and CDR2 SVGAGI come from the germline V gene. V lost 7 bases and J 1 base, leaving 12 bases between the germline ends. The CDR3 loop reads CASKLGQRTDTQYF. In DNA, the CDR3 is TGTGCCAGCAAATTAGGACAGCGCACAGATACGCAGTATTTT.

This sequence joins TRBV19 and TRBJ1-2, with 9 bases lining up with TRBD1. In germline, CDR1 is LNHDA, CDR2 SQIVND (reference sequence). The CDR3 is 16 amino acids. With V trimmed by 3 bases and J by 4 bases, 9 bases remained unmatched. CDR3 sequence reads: CASSMNRGRKGYGYTF. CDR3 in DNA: TGTGCCAGTAGTATGAACAGGGGGCGTAAAGGCTATGGCTACACCTTC.

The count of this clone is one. The CDR3 sequence: CATSRDLRQGNTEAFF. The CDR3 DNA is TGTGCCACCAGCAGAGATTTAAGACAGGGGAACACTGAAGCTTTCTTT. The V call is TRBV15, the J call TRBJ1-1; 7 bases are shared with TRBD1. Germline CDR1 is LNHNV and CDR2 is YYDKDF (reference sequence). The CDR3 has 16 amino acids. V shed 0 bases and J 1 base; nucleotides not matched to a gene: 5.

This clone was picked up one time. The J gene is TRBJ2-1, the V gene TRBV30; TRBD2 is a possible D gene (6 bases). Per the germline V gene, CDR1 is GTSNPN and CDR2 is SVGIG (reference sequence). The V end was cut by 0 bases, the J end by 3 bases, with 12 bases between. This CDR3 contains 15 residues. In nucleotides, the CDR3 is TGTGCCTGGAGTGTTTCCGGGACTTTCTACAATGAGCAGTTCTTC. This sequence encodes CAWSVSGTFYNEQFF.

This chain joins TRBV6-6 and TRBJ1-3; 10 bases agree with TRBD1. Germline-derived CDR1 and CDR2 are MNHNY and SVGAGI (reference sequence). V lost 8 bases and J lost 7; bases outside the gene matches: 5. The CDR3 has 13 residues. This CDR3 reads CASERTGGNTIYF. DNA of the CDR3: TGTGCCAGCGAGCGGACAGGGGGGAACACCATATATTTT.

CDR3 amino acids: CASSLVAGSRQALHF. The CDR3 bases are TGCGCCAGCAGCTTGGTTGCCGGATCAAGGCAGGCCCTCCACTTT. The chain uses TRBV5-1 and TRBJ1-6; the D is unclear. The CDR3 has 15 residues. CDR1 SGHRS and CDR2 YFSETQ come from the germline V gene. Trimming shortened V by 0 bases and J by 14 bases, and 18 bases separated the two germline ends.

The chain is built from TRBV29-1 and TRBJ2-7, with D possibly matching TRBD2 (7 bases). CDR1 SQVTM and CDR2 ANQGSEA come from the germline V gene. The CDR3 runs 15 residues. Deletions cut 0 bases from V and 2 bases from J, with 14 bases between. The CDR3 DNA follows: TGCAGCGTTGAAGATCTGGGGGGGCGCCCCTACGAGCAGTACTTC. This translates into CSVEDLGGRPYEQYF.

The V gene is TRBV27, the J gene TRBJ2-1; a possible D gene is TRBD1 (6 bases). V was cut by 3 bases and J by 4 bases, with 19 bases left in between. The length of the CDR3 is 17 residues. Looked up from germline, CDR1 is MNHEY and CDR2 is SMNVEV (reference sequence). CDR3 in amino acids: CASSFRPLGTRYNEQFF. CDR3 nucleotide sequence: TGTGCCAGCAGTTTTAGACCGCTCGGGACACGTTACAATGAGCAGTTCTTC.

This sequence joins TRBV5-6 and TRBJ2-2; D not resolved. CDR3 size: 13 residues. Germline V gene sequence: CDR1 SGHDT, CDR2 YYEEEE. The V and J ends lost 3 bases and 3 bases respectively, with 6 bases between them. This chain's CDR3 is CASSSVDTGELFF. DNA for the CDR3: TGTGCCAGCAGCTCAGTGGACACCGGGGAGCTGTTTTTT. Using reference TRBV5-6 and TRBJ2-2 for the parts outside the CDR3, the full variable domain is DAGVTQSPTHLIKTRGQQVTLRCSPKSGHDTVSWYQQALGQGPQFIFQYYEEEERQRGNFPDRFSGHQFPNYSSELNVNALLLGDSALYLCASSSVDTGELFFGEGSRLTVL.

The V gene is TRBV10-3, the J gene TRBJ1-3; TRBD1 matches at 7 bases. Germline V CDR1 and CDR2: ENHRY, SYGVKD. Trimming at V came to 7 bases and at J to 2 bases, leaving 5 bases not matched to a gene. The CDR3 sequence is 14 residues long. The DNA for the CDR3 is TGTGCCATCATGAGGACAGGTACTGGAAACACCATATATTTT. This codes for CAIMRTGTGNTIYF.

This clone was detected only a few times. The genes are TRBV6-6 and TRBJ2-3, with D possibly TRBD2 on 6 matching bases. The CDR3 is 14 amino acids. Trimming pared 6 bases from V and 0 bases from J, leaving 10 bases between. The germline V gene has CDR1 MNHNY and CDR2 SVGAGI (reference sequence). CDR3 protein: CASRGGVSTDTQYF. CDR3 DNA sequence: TGTGCCAGCAGGGGCGGGGTTAGCACAGATACGCAGTATTTT.

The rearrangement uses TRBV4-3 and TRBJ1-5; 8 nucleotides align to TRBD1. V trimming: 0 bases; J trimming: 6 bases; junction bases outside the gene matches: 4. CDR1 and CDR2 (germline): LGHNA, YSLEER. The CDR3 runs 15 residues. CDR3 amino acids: CASSQDGQGGQPQHF. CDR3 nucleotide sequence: TGCGCCAGCAGCCAAGATGGACAGGGAGGTCAGCCCCAGCATTTT.

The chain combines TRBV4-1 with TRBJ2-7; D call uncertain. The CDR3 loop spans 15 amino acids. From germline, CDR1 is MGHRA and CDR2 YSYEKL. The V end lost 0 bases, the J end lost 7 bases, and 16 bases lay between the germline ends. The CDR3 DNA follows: TGCGCCAGCAGCCAAGATCCGACGACTCTGGTGGAGCAGTACTTC. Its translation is CASSQDPTTLVEQYF.

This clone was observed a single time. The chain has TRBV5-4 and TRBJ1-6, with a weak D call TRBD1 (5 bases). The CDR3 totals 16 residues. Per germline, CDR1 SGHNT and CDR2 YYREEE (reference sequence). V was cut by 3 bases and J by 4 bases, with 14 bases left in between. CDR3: CASSSRLTEYNSPLHF. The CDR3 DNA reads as TGTGCCAGCAGCTCTCGATTGACAGAGTATAATTCACCCCTCCACTTT.

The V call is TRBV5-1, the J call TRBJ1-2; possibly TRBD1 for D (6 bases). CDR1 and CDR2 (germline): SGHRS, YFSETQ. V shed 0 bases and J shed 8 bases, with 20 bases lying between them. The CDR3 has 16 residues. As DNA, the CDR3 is TGCGCCAGCAGCTTGGAGGACCCTCGGGGGGCGGAAGGCTACACCTTC. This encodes CASSLEDPRGAEGYTF.